This entry is about one TCR beta chain. The antigen is not known. The data originate from a study of Ad26.COV2.S vaccination and SARS-CoV-2 variants. The overall study: Intramuscular Ad26.COV2.S doses were given once or twice, 56 days apart. Study-wide points: The placebo group had lower spike-specific TCR breadth than the vaccine recipients did. Measurements of TCR breadth and depth may have given underestimates of the total T cell responses.

Produced via immunoSEQ multiplex PCR; TCRdb's table is partial and in-frame only. The repertoire holds about 400,000 clones, over 75% seen once, with 1.9% in the top ten. V shed 3 bases and J shed 3 bases, with 7 bases lying between them. The CDR3 is made up of 13 amino acids. In germline, CDR1 is KGHDR, CDR2 SFDVKD. Treatment: around 19 received Ad26.COV2.S at low or high dose, single or two shots; 5 received placebo; per-sample allocation not given. It was on day 63 after the first vaccine or placebo injection that samples were taken. This clonotype originated in a person aged 18-65 years who received the Ad26.COV2.S COVID-19 vaccine or a placebo. This chain links TRBV24-1 with TRBJ2-5, with D unclear. The sample here was peripheral blood, taken in a trial of Ad26.COV2.S vaccine versus placebo. DNA for the CDR3: TGTGCCACCAGTGATGGGAATAAAGAGACCCAGTACTTC. This sequence encodes CATSDGNKETQYF.